Presented here are 24 T cell receptor beta chains from one specimen sequenced in a study of blood T cells in healthy people across ages. Primers used in a second PCR of about 6 to 11 cycles were a sample-barcoded 5' primer and a J-beta primer mix. In TCRdb, the 5' RACE reads were re-called with MiXCR into one record per CDR3 protein. The sample contains some 760,000 distinct CDR3 sequences, 25% of which appear only once. The sample was also reused in another study, on T cells of mothers and their children.

Sequences were obtained from blood. The receptors stem from a boy aged 5-17 years in good health.

On this clonotype itself: No conserved phenylalanine or tryptophan is present at the end of the CDR3, so a read error is the likely explanation. The V and J genes are TRBV11-2 and TRBJ2-3, with D possibly matching TRBD2 (5 bases). CDR1 and CDR2 from the germline V gene are SGHAT and FQNNGV. V was pared by 1 base and J by 0 bases, with 11 bases between. The CDR3 is made up of 16 amino acids. The CDR3 nucleotides are TGTGCCAGCAGCTTAGTGCCAGCGGCGAGCACAGATACGCAGTATCTT. Amino acids: CASSLVPAASTDTQYL.

This clonotype appeared a few times. The CDR3, as DNA: TGTGCCAGCAGCCCACGGGACAGGGAAGTGGGTGAGCAGTTCTTC. Amino acids: CASSPRDREVGEQFF. The chain is built from TRBV14 and TRBJ2-1; 9 nucleotides align to TRBD1. V lost 4 bases and J lost 9; bases outside the gene matches: 10. Germline CDR1 and CDR2: SGHDN and FVKESK. There are 15 residues in the CDR3.

CDR3 amino acids: CASSPKDRVRLETQYF. The DNA of the CDR3 is TGTGCCAGCAGCCCAAAGGACAGGGTCCGGTTGGAGACCCAGTACTTC. The chain has TRBV7-8 and TRBJ2-5; 8 bases fit TRBD1. The ends lost 5 bases at V and 5 bases at J; junction bases unmatched: 13. The CDR3 is 16 residues long. The germline V gene has CDR1 SGHVS and CDR2 FQNEAQ.

The V call is TRBV6-2 or TRBV6-3, the J call TRBJ2-2, with D maybe TRBD2 (5 bases). Per the germline V gene, CDR1 is MNHEY and CDR2 is SVGEGT. With 5 bases removed from V and 5 bases from J, the gap between germline ends came to 18 bases. The CDR3 has 16 amino acids. In DNA form, the CDR3 reads TGTGCCAGCAGTCAGTTGTGGAGGACGAGTACCGGGGAGCTGTTTTTT. This translates into CASSQLWRTSTGELFF.

The chain combines TRBV2 with TRBJ2-1, with TRBD2 as a possible D gene (6 bases). Germline V gene sequence: CDR1 SNHLY, CDR2 FYNNEI. CDR3 length: 16 residues. V was trimmed by 10 bases and J by 4 bases, leaving 23 bases between them. The CDR3 sequence: CATERPGTSAYNEQFF. DNA for the CDR3: TGTGCCACCGAAAGACCCGGGACTTCGGCTTACAATGAGCAGTTCTTC.

There are many counts of this clonotype. Its ends do not fully match the called genes, so a read error is possible. This chain links TRBV4-1 with TRBJ2-7, with TRBD2 identical over 11 bases. This CDR3 spans 15 amino acids. The germline CDR1 and CDR2 sequences are MGHRA and YSYEKL. CDR3 in DNA: TGTGCCAGCAGCCAAGGACTAGCGGGCTCCTACGAGCAGTACTTC. Protein: CASSQGLAGSYEQYF.

This clonotype was detected a few times. CDR3 sequence (DNA): TGTGCCAGCAGTGAGGGGGTGTCAGATACGCAGTATTTT. The encoded protein is CASSEGVSDTQYF. The chain couples TRBV25-1 to TRBJ2-3, with D perhaps given as TRBD1 or TRBD2 (5 bases each). V was trimmed by 3 bases and J by 4 bases, leaving 8 bases between them. Germline values: CDR1 MGHDK, CDR2 SYGVNS. This CDR3 has 13 residues.

This clonotype was found many times. V and J are TRBV12-3 or TRBV12-4 and TRBJ2-7, with D possibly matching TRBD2 (5 bases). Deletions cut 6 bases from V and 0 bases from J, with 6 bases between. The length of the CDR3 is 12 residues. This CDR3 reads CASSGNSYEQYF. The CDR3 bases are TGTGCCAGCAGCGGGAACTCCTACGAGCAGTACTTC.

The V and J genes are TRBV7-2 and TRBJ2-3; D gene uncertain. The V end lost 5 bases, the J end lost 6 bases, and 12 bases lay between the germline ends. CDR3 length: 13 amino acids. The germline CDR1 and CDR2 sequences are SGHTA and FQGNSA. The CDR3 DNA reads TGTGCCAGCAGCCGCGCGGTCCGGGATACGCAGTATTTT. It specifies CASSRAVRDTQYF.

Details on this clonotype: An end of the junction differs from the germline gene, which may be a read error. The chain has TRBV6-6 and TRBJ2-3; tentatively, D is TRBD1 (5 bases). The CDR3 consists of 14 residues. Germline CDR1 MNHNY, CDR2 SVGAGI (reference sequence). CDR3 nucleotides: TGTGCCATCAGTGTAGGGGCCAGCACAGATACGCAGTATTTT. Its protein is CAISVGASTDTQYF.

This clonotype came up a few times. This chain joins TRBV7-3 and TRBJ1-2; D not certain. There are 14 residues in the CDR3. CDR1 is SGHTA, CDR2 FQGTGA, per germline. Trimming left V 4 bases short and J 4 bases short, with 13 bases between. The CDR3 loop is CASSSVGLGYGYTF. CDR3 in DNA: TGTGCCAGCAGCTCCGTGGGGTTAGGCTATGGCTACACCTTC. Based on the CDR3 plus reference TRBV7-3 and TRBJ1-2, the full variable domain is GAGVSQTPSNKVTEKGKYVELRCDPISGHTALYWYRQSLGQGPEFLIYFQGTGAADDSGLPNDRFFAVRPEGSVSTLKIQRTERGDSAVYLCASSSVGLGYGYTFGSGTRLTVV.

This clonotype was counted between two and nine times. This chain joins TRBV29-1 and TRBJ2-5, with TRBD2 matching over 11 bases. V was clipped by 7 bases and J by 7 bases; unmatched bases: 5. CDR3 length: 12 amino acids. CDR1 SQVTM and CDR2 ANQGSEA come from the germline V gene. The CDR3 sequence is CSGGTSGRTQYF. The DNA of the CDR3 is TGCAGCGGGGGGACTAGCGGAAGGACCCAGTACTTC.

This clonotype showed up just a few times. The V gene is TRBV28, the J gene TRBJ1-5, with 7 positions matching TRBD1. The V and J ends lost 5 bases and 2 bases, in that order; junction bases with no gene match: 9. CDR1 and CDR2 from the germline V gene are MDHEN and SYDVKM. This CDR3 comprises 16 residues. The CDR3 nucleotides read TGTGCCAGCAGTGCTAACAGGGGTATCGGCAATCAGCCCCAGCATTTT. Translation: CASSANRGIGNQPQHF.

This clonotype was observed a few times. The gene calls are TRBV5-8 and TRBJ1-5; D gene uncertain. Germline values: CDR1 SGHTS, CDR2 YDEGEE. The CDR3 runs to 14 residues. The V end was cut by 3 bases, the J end by 1 base, with 8 bases between. DNA of the CDR3: TGTGCCAGCAGCTACGGGGTGAGCAATCAGCCCCAGCATTTT. Amino acid sequence: CASSYGVSNQPQHF.

This clonotype was seen only a few times. V usage is TRBV4-1 and J usage is TRBJ1-2; D perhaps matches TRBD1 (5 bases). The CDR3 contains 16 residues. V was cut by 0 bases and J by 2 bases, with 13 bases left in between. Per germline, CDR1 MGHRA and CDR2 YSYEKL. CDR3 residues: CASSQDPSGNNYGYTF. DNA for the CDR3: TGCGCCAGCAGCCAAGATCCCTCAGGGAACAACTATGGCTACACCTTC.

This clonotype appeared a few times. The chain has TRBV29-1 and TRBJ2-3; 7 nucleotides match TRBD2. V shed 5 bases, J shed 2 bases, and the junction held 7 bases outside the gene matches. Germline V gene sequence: CDR1 SQVTM, CDR2 ANQGSEA. The CDR3 spans 14 residues. CDR3 in amino acids: CSVIAGVHTDTQYF. Written as DNA, the CDR3 is TGCAGCGTTATCGCGGGGGTCCACACAGATACGCAGTATTTT.

This chain uses TRBV4-3 with TRBJ2-5, with 10 bases that match TRBD2. Near its end, the DNA agrees better with TRBJ2-7, so the J call may be wrong. Looked up from germline, CDR1 is LGHNA and CDR2 is YSLEER. The CDR3 totals 15 residues. In DNA form, the CDR3 reads TGCGCCAGCAGCCAACTGGGTAGCGGGAGGAACGAGCAGTACTTC. It is translated as CASSQLGSGRNEQYF.

The sample holds one count of this clonotype. The J gene is TRBJ2-7, the V gene TRBV6-2 or TRBV6-3; possible D gene TRBD2, 5 bases. Trimming removed 6 bases from V and 2 bases from J, with 17 bases in between. This CDR3 spans 15 amino acids. Germline values: CDR1 MNHEY, CDR2 SVGEGT. This CDR3 reads CASRPRAASTYEQYF. The CDR3 DNA is TGTGCCAGCAGACCGCGAGCGGCAAGCACCTACGAGCAGTACTTC.

Only a few counts were recorded for this clonotype. This chain connects TRBV6-4 to TRBJ2-3; tentatively, D is TRBD1 (5 bases). The V gene lost 6 bases and the J gene lost 0 bases, with 13 bases spanning the gap. Looked up from germline, CDR1 is MRHNA and CDR2 is SNTAGT. This CDR3 spans 15 amino acids. The CDR3 protein is CASSPQVASTDTQYF. CDR3 in DNA: TGTGCCAGCAGCCCACAGGTTGCTAGCACAGATACGCAGTATTTT.

Comment on this clonotype: Its ends do not fully match the called genes, so a read error is possible. The chain joins TRBV4-2 to TRBJ2-1; 9 bases line up with TRBD1. The last part of the DNA fits TRBJ2-7 better; the J call may be wrong. CDR1 and CDR2 from the germline V gene are LGHNA and YNFKEQ. The CDR3 runs to 16 residues. The CDR3 reads CACSQDEAGQGTEQYF. The CDR3 DNA sequence: TGTGCCTGCAGCCAAGATGAAGCGGGACAGGGTACCGAGCAGTACTTC.

In its sample, this clonotype was seen a few times. The chain joins TRBV3-1 to TRBJ2-5, with 7 bases that match TRBD2. With the DNA end fitting TRBJ2-1 better, the J assignment may be wrong. In germline, CDR1 is LGHDT, CDR2 YNNKEL (reference sequence). There are 16 residues in the CDR3. The CDR3 spells CASSQDRAGPYNEQFF. In nucleotides, the CDR3 is TGTGCCAGCAGCCAAGATAGAGCGGGGCCGTACAATGAGCAGTTCTTC.

V usage is TRBV5-1 and J usage is TRBJ1-4, with 7 positions matching TRBD1. CDR1 is SGHRS, CDR2 YFSETQ, per germline. CDR3 length equals 17 residues. With V trimmed by 3 bases and J by 3 bases, 11 bases remained unmatched. The CDR3 loop reads CASSWGQLDPPNEKLFF. The CDR3 coding sequence is TGCGCCAGCAGCTGGGGACAGCTAGATCCCCCTAATGAAAAACTGTTTTTT.

V gene TRBV5-1 combines with J gene TRBJ2-4; D gene uncertain. CDR1 and CDR2 from the germline V gene are SGHRS and YFSETQ. The CDR3 extends over 14 amino acids. With 1 base removed from V and 9 bases from J, the gap between germline ends came to 14 bases. The CDR3 protein is CASSLPGIGSIQYF. CDR3 nucleotides: TGCGCCAGCAGCTTGCCCGGCATCGGCTCCATTCAGTACTTC.

This clonotype was recorded a few times. The genes are TRBV20-1 and TRBJ1-1; D unclear. Per the germline V gene, CDR1 is DFQATT and CDR2 is SNEGSKA (reference sequence). The CDR3 totals 11 residues. Deletions cut 1 base from V and 3 bases from J, with 3 bases between. The CDR3 bases are TGCAGTGCTAGAGCTGACACTGAAGCTTTCTTT. This gives the protein CSARADTEAFF.